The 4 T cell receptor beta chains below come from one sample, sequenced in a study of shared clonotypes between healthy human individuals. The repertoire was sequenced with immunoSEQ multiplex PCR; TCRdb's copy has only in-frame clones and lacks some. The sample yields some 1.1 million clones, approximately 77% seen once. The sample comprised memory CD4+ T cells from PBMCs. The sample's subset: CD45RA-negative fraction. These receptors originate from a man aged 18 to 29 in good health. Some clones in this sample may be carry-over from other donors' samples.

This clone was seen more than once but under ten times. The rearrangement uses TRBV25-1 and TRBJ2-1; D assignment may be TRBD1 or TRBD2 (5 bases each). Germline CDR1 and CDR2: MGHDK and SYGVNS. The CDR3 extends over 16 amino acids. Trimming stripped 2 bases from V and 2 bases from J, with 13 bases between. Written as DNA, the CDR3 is TGTGCCAGCAGTGAAGTTCGGGTGGGGGCCTACAATGAGCAGTTCTTC. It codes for CASSEVRVGAYNEQFF.

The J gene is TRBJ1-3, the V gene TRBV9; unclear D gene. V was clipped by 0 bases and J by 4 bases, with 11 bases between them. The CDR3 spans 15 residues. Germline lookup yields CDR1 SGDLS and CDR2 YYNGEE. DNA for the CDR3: TGTGCCAGCAGCGTAGATCCTCTGGGAGGAAACACCATATATTTT. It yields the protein CASSVDPLGGNTIYF.

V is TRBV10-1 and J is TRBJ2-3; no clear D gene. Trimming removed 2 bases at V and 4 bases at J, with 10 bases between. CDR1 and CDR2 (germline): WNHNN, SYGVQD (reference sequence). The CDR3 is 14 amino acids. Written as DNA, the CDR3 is TGCGCCAGCAGTGAGGGATCCACCCCAGATACGCAGTATTTT. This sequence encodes CASSEGSTPDTQYF.

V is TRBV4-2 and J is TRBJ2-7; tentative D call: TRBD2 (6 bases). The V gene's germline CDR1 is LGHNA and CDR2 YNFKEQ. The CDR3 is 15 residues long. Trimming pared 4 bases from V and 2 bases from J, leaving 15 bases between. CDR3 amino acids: CASSRVSGVTYEQYF. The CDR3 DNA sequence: TGTGCCAGCAGCCGGGTTTCGGGGGTCACCTACGAGCAGTACTTC.